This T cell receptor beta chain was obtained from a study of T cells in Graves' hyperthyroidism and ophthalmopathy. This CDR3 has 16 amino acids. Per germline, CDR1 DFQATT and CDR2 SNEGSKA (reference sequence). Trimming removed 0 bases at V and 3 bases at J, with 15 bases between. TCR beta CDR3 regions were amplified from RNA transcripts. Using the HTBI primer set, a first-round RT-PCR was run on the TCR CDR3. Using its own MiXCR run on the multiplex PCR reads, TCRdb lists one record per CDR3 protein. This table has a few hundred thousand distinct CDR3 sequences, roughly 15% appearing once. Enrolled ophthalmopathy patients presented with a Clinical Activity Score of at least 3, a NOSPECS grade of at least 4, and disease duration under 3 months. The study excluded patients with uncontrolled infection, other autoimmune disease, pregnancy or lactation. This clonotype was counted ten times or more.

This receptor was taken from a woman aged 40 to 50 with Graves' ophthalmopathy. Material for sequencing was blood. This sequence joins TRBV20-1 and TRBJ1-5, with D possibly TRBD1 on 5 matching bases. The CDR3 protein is CSARDSRGHFNQPQHF. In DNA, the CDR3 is TGCAGTGCTAGAGATAGCAGAGGACATTTCAATCAGCCCCAGCATTTT.